Listed here are 13 T cell receptor beta chains from one sample, sequenced in a study of PD-L1 blockade in urothelial cancer. Produced via immunoSEQ multiplex PCR; TCRdb's table is partial and in-frame only. This table holds tens of thousands of clones, about 90% found once. Specified time point: pretreatment peripheral blood. Material: PBMCs, obtained around atezolizumab (anti-PD-L1) treatment. The receptors were sampled from a man between 65 and 85 years old with urothelial cancer.

This sequence joins TRBV19 and TRBJ1-1, with D unresolved. This CDR3 region has 15 residues. Trimming took 0 bases from V and 1 from J, leaving 9 bases between them. Per the germline V gene, CDR1 is LNHDA and CDR2 is SQIVND (reference sequence). The CDR3 spells CASSIDREANTEAFF. The CDR3 DNA sequence: TGTGCCAGTAGTATAGATAGAGAAGCGAACACTGAAGCTTTCTTT. The full variable domain, completed using reference TRBV19 and TRBJ1-1, is DGGITQSPKYLFRKEGQNVTLSCEQNLNHDAMYWYRQDPGQGLRLIYYSQIVNDFQKGDIAEGYSVSREKKESFPLTVTSAQKNPTAFYLCASSIDREANTEAFFGQGTRLTVV.

The chain is built from TRBV6-1 and TRBJ2-7, with unresolved D. V dropped 4 bases and J dropped 2 bases, with 9 bases sitting between them. Germline V lookup: CDR1 MNHNS, CDR2 SASEGT. The CDR3 sequence is 13 residues long. The CDR3 loop is CASSAGSAYEQYF. CDR3 in DNA: TGTGCCAGCAGTGCCGGGTCCGCCTACGAGCAGTACTTC.

J is TRBJ2-3 and V is TRBV6-5; 10 bases align to TRBD2. The CDR3 is made up of 15 amino acids. Germline CDR1 reads MNHEY; CDR2 reads SVGAGI. Unmatched junction bases numbered 9, after V lost 8 bases and J lost 4 bases. The DNA for the CDR3 is TGTGCCAGCTGCCCGGGACTAGCGAAAGCAGATACGCAGTATTTT. Protein: CASCPGLAKADTQYF.

This sequence joins TRBV28 and TRBJ1-3, with D possibly matching TRBD1 (5 bases). Germline CDR1 reads MDHEN; CDR2 reads SYDVKM. The CDR3 is 14 amino acids. V lost 8 bases, J lost 0 bases, and 11 bases lay in between. The chain's CDR3 is CASFYGGSGNTIYF. CDR3 nucleotides: TGTGCCAGCTTCTACGGGGGCTCTGGAAACACCATATATTTT.

This chain links TRBV7-3 with TRBJ2-1; D may be TRBD2 (5 bases). Deletions cut 5 bases from V and 9 bases from J, with 14 bases between. The CDR3 length is 13 residues. Germline lookup yields CDR1 SGHTA and CDR2 FQGTGA. CDR3 bases: TGTGCCAGCAGCCCCCAGCCTAGCAGTGAGCAGTTCTTC. Protein sequence: CASSPQPSSEQFF.

This clone appeared a single time. V is TRBV5-1 and J is TRBJ1-2, with no clear D. The V end was cut by 0 bases, the J end by 0 bases, with 9 bases between. The CDR3 contains 15 residues. Per the germline V gene, CDR1 is SGHRS and CDR2 is YFSETQ. CDR3 in DNA: TGCGCCAGCAGCTTGGGGGCCAGAACTAACTATGGCTACACCTTC. This translates into CASSLGARTNYGYTF.

This clone was counted only a few times. The gene calls are TRBV5-1 and TRBJ2-5; D gene unclear. Trimming took off 0 bases at V and 5 bases at J, with 5 bases between the two ends. CDR3 length: 12 amino acids. Germline loops: CDR1 SGHRS, CDR2 YFSETQ. CDR3 amino acids: CASSLAMETQYF. The DNA for the CDR3 is TGCGCCAGCAGCTTGGCCATGGAGACCCAGTACTTC.

The chain joins TRBV11-1 to TRBJ2-3; tentatively, D is TRBD1 (6 bases). V was clipped by 3 bases and J by 5 bases, with 15 bases between them. Germline loops: CDR1 SGHAT, CDR2 FQDESV (reference sequence). The CDR3 runs 15 residues. CDR3 protein: CASSFEPTGKDTQYF. CDR3 sequence (DNA): TGTGCCAGCAGCTTCGAACCTACAGGGAAAGATACGCAGTATTTT.

V and J are TRBV6-1 and TRBJ2-5; 16 positions agree with TRBD2. This CDR3 has 15 residues. Germline trimming cut 4 bases from V and 5 bases from J; bases unmatched to any gene: 1. Germline V gene lookup returns CDR1 MNHNS and CDR2 SASEGT. The CDR3 nucleotides read TGTGCCAGCAGTGGGGGACTAGCGGGAGGGGAGACCCAGTACTTC. Translated: CASSGGLAGGETQYF.

The rearrangement joins TRBV5-3 to TRBJ2-3; 14 bases map to TRBD2. TRBV5-3 carries the ORF label, with uncertain function. CDR3 size: 19 residues. Trimming took 4 bases from V and 2 from J; bases not matched to a gene: 12. CDR3 residues: CARSPRVTSGRAHTDTQYF. The CDR3 bases are TGTGCCAGAAGCCCTCGAGTGACTAGCGGGAGGGCCCACACAGATACGCAGTATTTT.

The sample holds one count of this clone. The CDR3 sequence is CASSLDKYEQYF. CDR3 nucleotide sequence: TGTGCCAGCAGCCTAGATAAATACGAGCAGTACTTC. V is TRBV6-5 and J is TRBJ2-7; D is ambiguous. The CDR3 is made up of 12 amino acids. V was trimmed by 6 bases and J by 4 bases, leaving 10 bases between them. Germline CDR1 reads MNHEY; CDR2 reads SVGAGI.

The chain couples TRBV30 to TRBJ1-2, with D possibly being TRBD1 (6 bases). CDR1 GTSNPN and CDR2 SVGIG come from the germline V gene (reference sequence). There are 12 residues in the CDR3. With 8 bases removed from V and 8 bases from J, the gap between germline ends came to 18 bases. The CDR3 reads CAQNRGAGGYTF. The CDR3 DNA is TGTGCCCAGAATCGGGGGGCAGGGGGCTACACCTTC.

V gene TRBV7-2 combines with J gene TRBJ2-1, with TRBD2 matching 7 bases. Trimming removed 5 bases from V and 0 bases from J; junction bases left unmatched: 7. This CDR3 comprises 16 residues. CDR1 and CDR2 from the germline V gene are SGHTA and FQGNSA. The CDR3, as DNA: TGTGCCAGCAGCCCTTCTACTAGCGTCTCCTACAATGAGCAGTTCTTC. It translates to CASSPSTSVSYNEQFF.